This record looks at one T cell receptor beta chain sequence and its context. Its antigen is unidentified. Breast cancer patients provided tissue from their axillary draining lymph nodes. This sample is drawn from a study of breast tumors, draining lymph nodes, adjacent tissues. Findings and limits, study-wide: Compared with basal-like, luminal-like tumors shared significantly more repertoire with nontumor tissue. The lymph node origin of tumor T cells was framed as consistent with a hypothesis, not demonstrated.

One entry per CDR3 protein, called by TCRdb with MiXCR from the multiplex PCR reads. This table has about 230,000 distinct CDR3 sequences, 32% appearing once. Germline values: CDR1 DFQATT, CDR2 SNEGSKA (reference sequence). This CDR3 region has 15 residues. Trimming pared 5 bases from V and 2 bases from J, leaving 18 bases between. The gene calls are TRBV20-1 and TRBJ2-5; weak D call: TRBD2 (6 bases). The clonotype was recovered from a female donor with breast cancer. Some clones in this sample may be carry-over from other donors' samples. Input material: axillary lymph node tissue. CDR3 nucleotides: TGCAGTGCTCCAATCTCCGGGACTCAACAAGAGACCCAGTACTTC. It is translated as CSAPISGTQQETQYF.